The present T cell receptor beta chain was sequenced within a study of blood T cell repertoires in COVID-19 (TCRdb year 2020). As for the study more broadly: Samples from collaborators originated in the United States, Italy and Spain and spanned both the acute and convalescent phases of COVID-19. The prospective study material was composed of cDNA or gDNA derived from T cells, B-cell-depleted T cells, or PBMCs. Subjects who had been exposed to COVID-19, were actively infected with it, or had recovered from it provided the deeply sampled blood TCRbeta repertoires that made up the dataset. The repertoires were released in a freely available public database meant as a resource for research on the immune response to SARS-CoV-2. The samples were drawn from the first 160 participants of the ongoing ImmuneRACE study and from roughly 1,300 subjects provided by 6 global collaborators. Sample metadata almost always included a de-identified subject ID, COVID-19 status, age in years and sex. Where available, HLA class I and class II types were taken from metadata supplied by the sample provider and were not determined by assay-based typing.

Concerning this clone: No cognate antigen has been identified for it. Qualities for individual bases were not recorded, and no much larger clone is one base off.

Each collaborating institution followed its own protocols to collect whole blood in K2EDTA tubes. For TCRbeta analysis, collaborators shipped samples in one of three forms: frozen whole blood, isolated PBMCs, or DNA extracted from either of those sample types. TCRbeta CDR3 regions were amplified from genomic DNA using the immunoSEQ Assay, a bias-controlled multiplex PCR. Per the source publication's procedure: Nucleated cell counts per sample were estimated from amplification of reference gene primers within the assay. To quantify the absolute abundance of each unique TCRbeta CDR3 rearrangement, sequence reads were collapsed and filtered. Productive Simpson clonality was computed per sample as the square root of Simpson's diversity index over productive rearrangements. As stored in TCRdb, this immuneACCESS dataset retains in-frame rearrangements with V and J assigned. A fraction of the clones does not appear; measured against another copy, unresolved V genes explain less than half of the discrepancy, and the remainder lacks a known reason. V and J calls and clone size follow that table, whereas D and trimming were derived from the DNA. Across this sample there are roughly 120,000 clones, with approximately 88% seen only once. The leading ten clones occupy about 8.1% of the sample.

What the research found in general, with its limitations: The quantity of clinical and demographic metadata differed by source and by participant and was supplied without curation.

From the cysteine through the phenylalanine, the CDR3 covers 14 amino acids. This entry keeps only the CDR3 DNA: 42 bases, framed from base 1. Germline trimming: 7 bases from V, 6 bases from J; junction bases outside gene matches: 8. CDR1 and CDR2 were assigned from the germline V gene (reference sequence) as SEHNR and FQNEAQ. Sequenced: peripheral blood. This receptor was taken from a woman in her thirties or forties with acute or convalescent COVID-19. Recombination linked TRBV7-9 to TRBJ1-2, with 10 bases aligning to TRBD1. The DNA sequence is given as TGTGCCAGCATCCCAAGCGGACAGGGGGATGGCTACACCTTC. It translates to CASIPSGQGDGYTF.